A single sample gave rise to the 9 T cell receptor beta chains below, sequenced in a study of shared clonotypes between healthy human individuals. Sequencing was performed with immunoSEQ multiplex PCR; in TCRdb, only in-frame clones are kept and a portion is missing. This sample yields approximately 2.4 million clones, of which roughly 95% are seen a single time; approximately 0.13% belongs to the top ten. Sequencing was performed on naive CD4+ T cells sorted from blood. Specified subset: CD45RA+ positively selected. The receptor source for this set is a man aged 18 to 29 in good health.

The V call is TRBV19, the J call TRBJ2-6; D is unclear. The V and J ends lost 7 bases and 0 bases respectively, with 7 bases between them. Germline V lookup: CDR1 LNHDA, CDR2 SQIVND (reference sequence). The CDR3 is 14 amino acids. For the CDR3, the DNA is TGTGCCAGTAACGGTCACTCTGGGGCCAACGTCCTGACTTTC. Its translation is CASNGHSGANVLTF.

The chain has TRBV19 and TRBJ1-5, with 11 bases fitting TRBD1. CDR3 length: 19 amino acids. Germline V gene sequence: CDR1 LNHDA, CDR2 SQIVND (reference sequence). With 5 bases clipped from V and 1 base from J, the junction kept 13 bases outside the gene matches. The CDR3 region is CASSLDPGTGGRSNQPQHF. DNA for the CDR3: TGTGCCAGTAGTCTCGACCCCGGGACAGGGGGGAGGAGCAATCAGCCCCAGCATTTT.

This chain uses TRBV19 with TRBJ2-7, with 7 bases identical to TRBD1. Trimming took 6 bases from V and 5 from J; bases not matched to a gene: 10. This CDR3 region has 14 residues. Germline assignment: CDR1 LNHDA and CDR2 SQIVND (reference sequence). The CDR3 protein is CASSYRQGRNEQYF. The CDR3 region has the DNA TGTGCCAGTAGCTACCGACAGGGCAGAAACGAGCAGTACTTC.

This chain connects TRBV10-3 to TRBJ1-6; no reliable D call. This CDR3 has 14 amino acids. V was trimmed by 6 bases and J by 8 bases, leaving 14 bases between them. Germline loops: CDR1 ENHRY, CDR2 SYGVKD. Written as DNA, the CDR3 is TGTGCCATCAGCCCATTGGAGTTCGATTCACCCCTCCACTTT. Protein: CAISPLEFDSPLHF.

The chain combines TRBV5-1 with TRBJ2-7; 9 positions match TRBD1. V lost 4 bases, J lost 5 bases, and 7 bases stayed unmatched. This CDR3 is 14 amino acids long. The germline V gene encodes CDR1 SGHRS and CDR2 YFSETQ. The CDR3 nucleotides read TGCGCCAGCAGCCCGTCCGGGACAGGGAACGAGCAGTACTTC. Encoded protein: CASSPSGTGNEQYF.

The V and J genes are TRBV5-5 and TRBJ2-7; no reliable D call. Germline CDR1 SGHKS, CDR2 YYEKEE (reference sequence). This CDR3 region has 13 residues. V shed 5 bases and J shed 1 base, with 10 bases lying between them. The CDR3 nucleotides are TGTGCCAGCAGACTCGGCCATTCCTACGAGCAGTACTTC. This translates into CASRLGHSYEQYF.

This chain connects TRBV7-2 to TRBJ1-1; possibly TRBD1 for D (6 bases). V shed 3 bases and J shed 6 bases, with 11 bases lying between them. Germline-derived CDR1 and CDR2 are SGHTA and FQGNSA. This CDR3 is 13 amino acids long. CDR3 nucleotide sequence: TGTGCCAGCAGCTTCGACAGGACCGCTGAAGCTTTCTTT. Its protein is CASSFDRTAEAFF.

The V and J genes are TRBV2 and TRBJ2-7; 9 bases are a match to TRBD1. This CDR3 is 15 amino acids long. Germline trimming cut 7 bases from V and 0 bases from J; bases unmatched to any gene: 7. The germline V gene has CDR1 SNHLY and CDR2 FYNNEI. CDR3 region: CASMLDRGVSYEQYF. The CDR3 bases are TGTGCCAGCATGTTGGACAGGGGAGTCTCCTACGAGCAGTACTTC.

With respect to this clone: The same CDR3 also results from other DNA sequences found in this sample. The chain joins TRBV6-5 to TRBJ1-2; TRBD1 is a possible D gene (5 bases). V was pared by 6 bases and J by 2 bases, with 7 bases between. The CDR3 is 12 residues long. The germline CDR1 and CDR2 sequences are MNHEY and SVGAGI. The CDR3 loop reads CASRGPNYGYTF. In nucleotides, the CDR3 is TGTGCCAGCAGGGGACCCAACTATGGCTACACCTTC.